This T cell receptor beta chain originates from a study of T cells expressing NK-cell markers. The wider study: Repertoire data for TCR beta were derived from sorted T cells (CD3+CD56+NKG2C+, CD3+CD56+NKG2C- and CD3+CD56-NKG2C+). Whole-study findings and limits: NKG2C+ dominant clonotypes from several donors made up roughly 1.0-7.5% of CD8+ T cells.

Worth noting for this clonotype: No antigen is known for it.

Production of TCR beta cDNA relied on 5'RACE template switching with UMIs. Reprocessing the 5' RACE reads, TCRdb reports a single entry for every CDR3 protein and omits DNA. The specimen's table records some 4,700 distinct CDR3 sequences. This CDR3 spans 14 amino acids. Germline V gene lookup returns CDR1 SGHVS and CDR2 FNYEAQ. The sequence was collected from a young man in good health. The gene calls are TRBV7-6 and TRBJ2-1; there is no DNA to check the TCRdb D call of TRBD2. The sample taken for sequencing was blood T cells: a sorted CD56 or NKG2C T cell subset, CD4+ or CD8+ T cells, or bulk PBMC T cells (not recorded which). The CDR3 region is CASSSPGRAGVQFF.